This T cell receptor (beta chain) originates from a study of quantifying T cell responses using KT2 cells. Study information: TCR alpha and beta constant-region primers primed reverse transcription of RNA.

The CDR3 runs to 14 residues. Germline assignment: CDR1 SGHAT and CDR2 FQNNGV. The germline V and J ends were trimmed by 4 bases and 4 bases, with 14 bases remaining between them. The cDNA 3' end received a ligated oligonucleotide with a UMI. First-round PCR used about 4 cycles and beta primers RC1.1 and RC1.2 covering TRBC1 and TRBC2. TCRdb re-derived calls from the UMI-ligation and nested PCR reads in MiXCR, one entry per CDR3 protein. This table holds some 48,000 distinct CDR3 sequences, 11% found once. The sequence derives from a human donor. The chain carries TRBV11-2 and TRBJ2-7, with D hard to call. The source material was PBMCs spiked with cells of the T cell clone KT2. The CDR3 DNA is TGTGCCAGCAGCTCCATAATTCGGGTGTACGAGCAGTACTTC. As protein: CASSSIIRVYEQYF.